This is a list of T cell receptor beta chains from one sample in a study of cytomegalovirus exposure and HLA in healthy donors. The protocol was immunoSEQ multiplex PCR, while the TCRdb copy is restricted to in-frame clones and leaves out a portion. The sample lists about 200,000 clones, 80% to 90% occurring once. The specimen sequenced was PBMCs. The receptor set was obtained from a man under 40 in good health and CMV-seronegative. The CDR3 runs from the conserved cysteine through the conserved F or W. A D gene is named only where the DNA matches it firmly. Where a row states a size, it is once, few, many or the class of an expanded clone; other rows omit it.

NA,NA,TRBV2,TRBJ2-1,TGTGCCAGCAGCCAACTCTCACGAACTGGCTCCTACAATGAGCAGTTCTTC,CASSQLSRTGSYNEQFF
NA,NA,TRBV18,TRBJ2-3,TGTGCCAGCTCACCACTGTCTGGGGGACACACAGATACGCAGTATTTT,CASSPLSGGHTDTQYF
NA,TRBD1,TRBV27,TRBJ1-4,TGTGCCAGCAGTGGGACAGGGGGGAGTGAAAAACTGTTTTTT,CASSGTGGSEKLFF
NA,NA,TRBV28,TRBJ1-2,TGTGCCAGCAGTTTATTCGCCCACAGTAACTATGGCTACACCTTC,CASSLFAHSNYGYTF
NA,NA,TRBV5-1,TRBJ2-7,TGCGCCAGCAGCCCCGACAGGTTAGGGCAGTACTTC,CASSPDRLGQYF
NA,TRBD2,TRBV29-1,TRBJ2-5,TGCAGCGTTGAGTTCTCGGCGGGAGGGCAAGAGACCCAGTACTTC,CSVEFSAGGQETQYF
NA,TRBD1,TRBV5-1,TRBJ2-1,TGCGCCAGCAGTAATCCGGGACAGGGGGCCCTTGGGTGGTACAATGAGCAGTTCTTC,CASSNPGQGALGWYNEQFF
NA,NA,TRBV9,TRBJ2-6,TGTGCCAGCAGCGGATCCCGGACTCTCCTATCCGACTCTGGGGCCAACGTCCTGACTTTC,CASSGSRTLLSDSGANVLTF
NA,NA,TRBV5-8,TRBJ2-2,TGTGCCAGCAGTCTTACAGATCCCGGGGAGCTGTTTTTT,CASSLTDPGELFF
NA,NA,TRBV27,TRBJ2-6,TGTGCCAGCAGTTTACACCCCCGGTGGCAGGGGATTACTGGGGCCAACGTCCTGACTTTC,CASSLHPRWQGITGANVLTF
NA,TRBD1,TRBV6-5,TRBJ2-7,TGTGCCAGCAGCCAGAGAAGGGGGCAATACGAGCAGTACTTC,CASSQRRGQYEQYF
few,TRBD2,TRBV27,TRBJ2-1,TGTGCCAGCAGTTCCGTAGCGGGGGGGTACAATGAGCAGTTCTTC,CASSSVAGGYNEQFF
NA,TRBD1,TRBV5-4,TRBJ1-2,TGTGCCAGCACTCCCGACAGGGGTCCTGGCTACACCTTC,CASTPDRGPGYTF
NA,NA,TRBV6-4,TRBJ1-2,TGTGCCAGCAGTGAGGACAGAAGATTAAACTATGGCTACACCTTC,CASSEDRRLNYGYTF
NA,NA,TRBV27,TRBJ1-3,TGTGCCAGCAGTTTATCGAGGGCAGGAAACACCATATATTTT,CASSLSRAGNTIYF
NA,NA,TRBV7-2,TRBJ2-1,TGTGCCAGCAGCTTTACAGCGTACGGCTCGGGACTCCCCAATGAGCAGTTCTTC,CASSFTAYGSGLPNEQFF
once,TRBD1,TRBV28,TRBJ2-7,TGTGCCAGCAGCCCACCGGGACAGGGATCCTACGAGCAGTACTTC,CASSPPGQGSYEQYF